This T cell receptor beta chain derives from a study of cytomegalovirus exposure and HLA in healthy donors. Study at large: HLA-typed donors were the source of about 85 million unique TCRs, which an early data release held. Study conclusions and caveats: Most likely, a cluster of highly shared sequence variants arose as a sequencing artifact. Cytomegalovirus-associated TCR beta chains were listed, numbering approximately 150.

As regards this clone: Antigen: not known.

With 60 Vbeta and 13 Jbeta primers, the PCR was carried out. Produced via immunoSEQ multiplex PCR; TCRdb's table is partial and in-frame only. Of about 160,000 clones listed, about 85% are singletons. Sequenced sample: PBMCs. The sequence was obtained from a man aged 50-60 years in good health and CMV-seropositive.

As DNA, the CDR3 is TGTGCCAGCAGCCCGGACGGGAGAAATCAGCCCCAGCATTTT. It specifies CASSPDGRNQPQHF. The chain recombines TRBV5-4 with TRBJ1-5; no clear D. Germline V lookup: CDR1 SGHNT, CDR2 YYREEE (reference sequence). V was trimmed by 4 bases and J by 4 bases, leaving 12 bases between them. The CDR3 runs 14 residues.